These 20 T cell receptor beta chains originate from one sample sequenced in a study of blood T cell repertoires in COVID-19. The method was immunoSEQ multiplex PCR; TCRdb's version includes in-frame clones alone and lacks a portion of them. This repertoire shows 60,000 or so clones, around 87% found once; its top ten account for roughly 9.1%. Sample: peripheral blood. The receptors shown here come from a human donor with acute or convalescent COVID-19. The donor label of this sample is uncertain.

The chain couples TRBV7-9 to TRBJ1-2; the match to TRBD1 covers 7 bases. V shed 5 bases, J shed 3 bases, and the junction held 3 bases outside the gene matches. CDR1 is SEHNR and CDR2 is FQNEAQ in the germline V gene (reference sequence). The CDR3 spans 13 residues. CDR3 sequence reads: CASSPDRDYGYTF. For the CDR3, the DNA is TGTGCCAGCAGCCCAGACAGGGACTATGGCTACACCTTC.

This clone has only one observation. The genes are TRBV5-6 and TRBJ2-3; 7 nucleotides align to TRBD1. The CDR3 has 16 residues. Per the germline V gene, CDR1 is SGHDT and CDR2 is YYEEEE. V was clipped by 3 bases and J by 0 bases; unmatched bases: 7. DNA of the CDR3: TGTGCCAGCAGCTCGACAGGGCTATCTAGCACAGATACGCAGTATTTT. Residues: CASSSTGLSSTDTQYF.

The chain employs TRBV7-2 and TRBJ1-2; D is unclear. Germline V CDR1 and CDR2: SGHTA, FQGNSA. This CDR3 contains 14 residues. Between the trimmed V and J ends, which lost 4 bases and 3 bases, there was a span of 12 bases. The CDR3 DNA is TGTGCCAGCAGCTCCCCAACGGGTTACTATGGCTACACCTTC. Its protein is CASSSPTGYYGYTF. Looking up the rest from reference TRBV7-2 and TRBJ1-2 gives the full variable domain: GAGVSQSPSNKVTEKGKDVELRCDPISGHTALYWYRQSLGQGLEFLIYFQGNSAPDKSGLPSDRFSAERTGGSVSTLTIQRTQQEDSAVYLCASSSPTGYYGYTFGSGTRLTVV.

The chain combines TRBV13 with TRBJ1-5; 7 bases fit TRBD1. Germline-derived CDR1 and CDR2 are PRHDT and FYEKMQ (reference sequence). The CDR3 runs 14 residues. Losses at the gene ends were 5 bases for V and 4 bases for J; bases not matched to a gene: 5. As DNA, the CDR3 is TGTGCCAGCAGCATGACAGGGTTAAATCAGCCCCAGCATTTT. Translating it yields CASSMTGLNQPQHF.

This chain uses TRBV2 with TRBJ1-6; weak D call: TRBD1 (6 bases). The length of the CDR3 is 14 residues. Germline V CDR1 and CDR2: SNHLY, FYNNEI. V gave up 9 bases and J gave up 7 bases, with 16 bases separating them. The CDR3 reads CASRVGQLNSPLHF. The CDR3 coding sequence is TGTGCCAGTAGGGTAGGACAGCTCAATTCACCCCTCCACTTT.

This rearrangement joins TRBV12-3 or TRBV12-4 to TRBJ1-5; D is uncertain. V dropped 3 bases and J dropped 11 bases, with 11 bases sitting between them. This CDR3 is built from 12 residues. The CDR3 nucleotides read TGTGCCAGCAGTTTGGTCCTCGAGGCCCAGCATTTT. Residues: CASSLVLEAQHF.

The chain links TRBV2 to TRBJ1-4; perhaps TRBD1 as D (5 bases). V lost 4 bases to trimming and J lost 8 bases, with 17 bases between them. Germline CDR1 SNHLY, CDR2 FYNNEI. The CDR3 has 15 residues. The CDR3 sequence is CASSGTGTKGEKLFF. CDR3 coding DNA: TGTGCCAGCAGTGGAACCGGGACTAAAGGGGAAAAACTGTTTTTT.

The chain couples TRBV2 to TRBJ1-1; tentatively, D is TRBD1 (5 bases). Germline V gene sequence: CDR1 SNHLY, CDR2 FYNNEI. The CDR3 runs to 14 residues. V was trimmed by 5 bases and J by 3 bases, leaving 13 bases between them. CDR3 bases: TGTGCCAGCAGTTATCAGGGAGGGGACACTGAAGCTTTCTTT. Translated, it gives CASSYQGGDTEAFF. The full variable domain, its missing parts supplied by reference TRBV2 and TRBJ1-1, is EPEVTQTPSHQVTQMGQEVILRCVPISNHLYFYWYRQILGQKVEFLVSFYNNEISEKSEIFDDQFSVERPDGSNFTLKIRSTKLEDSAMYFCASSYQGGDTEAFFGQGTRLTVV.

This chain connects TRBV11-3 to TRBJ2-3; 9 bases agree with TRBD2. J lost 0 bases, V lost 4 bases, and 5 bases had no gene match. The germline CDR1 and CDR2 sequences are SGHNT and YENEEA. The CDR3 is 16 residues long. The CDR3 bases are TGTGCCAGCAGCTCGAGACTAGCGGCTAGCACAGATACGCAGTATTTT. Protein: CASSSRLAASTDTQYF.

This clone appeared once. This chain joins TRBV18 and TRBJ2-2; 9 bases line up with TRBD1. This CDR3 has 16 amino acids. The J segment lost 0 bases and the V segment lost 5 bases, leaving 4 bases of the junction unmatched. CDR1 is KGHSH, CDR2 LQKENI, per germline. The CDR3 reads CASSAGTGTNTGELFF. CDR3 in DNA: TGTGCCAGCTCAGCCGGGACAGGGACGAACACCGGGGAGCTGTTTTTT.

CDR3 region: CASSLRTVQETQYF. CDR3 nucleotides: TGTGCCAGCAGCCTACGGACAGTCCAAGAGACCCAGTACTTC. The chain couples TRBV3-1 (or the pseudogene TRBV3-2) to TRBJ2-5; tentative D call: TRBD1 (6 bases). This CDR3 contains 14 residues. Germline values: CDR1 LGHDT, CDR2 YNNKEL (reference sequence). Trimming took 4 bases from V and 1 from J, leaving 10 bases between them.

The genes are TRBV20-1 and TRBJ2-7, with 7 nucleotides matching TRBD1. Germline CDR1 is DFQATT and CDR2 is SNEGSKA (reference sequence). This CDR3 comprises 15 residues. Trimming at V came to 3 bases and at J to 6 bases, leaving 14 bases not matched to a gene. The CDR3 here is CSASNRATGKSEQYF. In DNA form, the CDR3 reads TGCAGTGCTAGTAACAGGGCGACAGGGAAAAGCGAGCAGTACTTC.

The chain combines TRBV6-5 with TRBJ2-7; 7 bases agree with TRBD2. The germline CDR1 and CDR2 sequences are MNHEY and SVGAGI. The CDR3 runs 13 residues. The CDR3 region is CATRASGNYEQYV. The CDR3 nucleotides read TGTGCTACCCGGGCGAGCGGGAACTACGAGCAGTACGTC.

The chain joins TRBV4-1 to TRBJ1-4; 7 nucleotides agree with TRBD1. The CDR3 totals 17 residues. The germline V gene has CDR1 MGHRA and CDR2 YSYEKL. The ends lost 0 bases at V and 2 bases at J; junction bases unmatched: 6. CDR3 DNA: TGCGCCAGCAGCCAAGACAAGGGGGCGAGGACTAATGAAAAACTGTTTTTT. Its protein is CASSQDKGARTNEKLFF.

This chain uses TRBV14 with TRBJ1-6; D gene unclear. Germline CDR1 is SGHDN and CDR2 is FVKESK. Trimming left V 0 bases short and J 10 bases short, with 16 bases between. This CDR3 is 16 amino acids long. The CDR3 nucleotides are TGTGCCAGCAGCCAAGATCTGAGTCTGGCGAGGTCACCCCTCCACTTT. It translates to CASSQDLSLARSPLHF.

This chain connects TRBV9 to TRBJ2-1; D possibly corresponds to TRBD2 (5 bases). CDR1 is SGDLS and CDR2 is YYNGEE in the germline V gene. The CDR3 totals 16 residues. The ends were cut back, 0 bases at V and 5 bases at J, with 15 bases in the middle. CDR3 in amino acids: CASSVALWTPDNEQFF. DNA of the CDR3: TGTGCCAGCAGCGTAGCGTTATGGACTCCTGACAATGAGCAGTTCTTC.

The chain is built from TRBV5-1 and TRBJ2-3; TRBD1 aligns across 8 bases. The length of the CDR3 is 14 residues. CDR1 is SGHRS and CDR2 is YFSETQ in the germline V gene. V dropped 0 bases and J dropped 4; count of bases not matched to a gene: 1. The CDR3 here is CASSLEQGADTQYF. DNA for the CDR3: TGCGCCAGCAGCTTGGAACAGGGGGCAGATACGCAGTATTTT.

The chain couples TRBV11-3 to TRBJ2-1; the match to TRBD2 covers 8 bases. Germline V gene lookup returns CDR1 SGHNT and CDR2 YENEEA. Trimming cost V 5 bases and J 2 bases; bases outside gene matches: 11. The CDR3 has 17 amino acids. CDR3 coding DNA: TGTGCCAGCAGCCGCCGGGGGGGCCCAGCAACCTACAATGAGCAGTTCTTC. It encodes CASSRRGGPATYNEQFF.

This chain links TRBV3-1 (or the pseudogene TRBV3-2) with TRBJ2-1, with 10 bases matching TRBD2. Unmatched junction bases numbered 18, after V lost 0 bases and J lost 7 bases. This CDR3 spans 20 amino acids. The germline CDR1 and CDR2 sequences are LGHDT and YNNKEL (reference sequence). The CDR3 reads CASSQDPGLAEKALFNEQFF. CDR3 in DNA: TGTGCCAGCAGCCAAGATCCCGGACTAGCGGAGAAGGCCCTTTTTAATGAGCAGTTCTTC.

The chain recombines TRBV6-1 with TRBJ2-1; 9 positions agree with TRBD2. Germline assignment: CDR1 MNHNS and CDR2 SASEGT. V dropped 4 bases and J dropped 2; count of bases not matched to a gene: 9. The CDR3 sequence is 17 residues long. For the CDR3, the DNA is TGTGCCAGCAGTGTTCACCTAGCGGGACCGGCCTACAATGAGCAGTTCTTC. Translated: CASSVHLAGPAYNEQFF.